This T cell receptor (beta chain) is from a study of regulatory T cells in long-lasting Graves disease. From germline, CDR1 is SGDLS and CDR2 YYNGEE. The V and J ends lost 4 bases and 1 base, in that order; junction bases with no gene match: 20. CDR3 length: 21 residues. Time point meaning: newly diagnosed GD, antithyroid drugs for less than 3 months. Making the TCR library involved RNA that had been extracted from PBMCs. Arm-PCR of CDR3 regions with iRepertoire HTBI primers generated TCR beta libraries. Via MiXCR, TCRdb re-called the multiplex PCR reads, giving one row per CDR3 protein. The table includes about 430,000 distinct CDR3 sequences, approximately 15% detected once. These data are also associated with another study on T cells in Graves' hyperthyroidism and ophthalmopathy. As that report states: Ophthalmopathy was told apart from stable hyperthyroidism by a 13 V-J model.

The sequence derives from a woman in her thirties or forties with Graves disease. This chain links TRBV9 with TRBJ2-1; 10 bases fit TRBD2. The material sequenced was peripheral blood mononuclear cells (PBMCs), taken at new diagnosis, from a patient treated with antithyroid drugs. The CDR3 DNA reads as TGTGCCAGCAGCCCCCCCCCCCCAGACCTAGCGGGGGCTGGGTCCTACAATGAGCAGTTCTTC. This encodes CASSPPPPDLAGAGSYNEQFF.